These 28 T cell receptor beta chains originate from one sample sequenced in a study of cytomegalovirus exposure and HLA in healthy donors. Sequencing used immunoSEQ multiplex PCR; TCRdb keeps in-frame clones, though not all of them. The sample shows a few hundred thousand clones, around 90% of them seen only once. Material for sequencing was PBMCs. These receptors all come from a woman aged 30 to 39 in good health and CMV-seronegative.

The V gene is TRBV19, the J gene TRBJ2-3, with 11 nucleotides matching TRBD2. V gave up 5 bases and J gave up 2 bases; unmatched junction bases: 9. The CDR3 is 17 residues long. Germline CDR1 is LNHDA and CDR2 is SQIVND (reference sequence). The CDR3 DNA reads as TGTGCCAGTAGTCTAACTAGCGGGAGAAGTTCCACAGATACGCAGTATTTT. Protein product: CASSLTSGRSSTDTQYF.

In its sample, this clone was seen once. V gene TRBV5-4 combines with J gene TRBJ1-1; TRBD1 matches 7 bases. This CDR3 is built from 13 residues. Per the germline V gene, CDR1 is SGHNT and CDR2 is YYREEE (reference sequence). Trimming cost V 4 bases and J 3 bases; bases outside gene matches: 3. CDR3 in amino acids: CASSRDRDTEAFF. Written as DNA, the CDR3 is TGTGCCAGCAGCCGAGACAGGGACACTGAAGCTTTCTTT.

Only one count was recorded for this clone. The chain combines TRBV7-3 with TRBJ2-3; 8 nucleotides agree with TRBD1. This CDR3 comprises 14 residues. CDR1 SGHTA and CDR2 FQGTGA come from the germline V gene. The trim removed 8 bases at V and 3 bases at J, leaving 7 bases unmatched. As DNA, the CDR3 is TGTGCCAGCGCAGGGGGCATGATGACAGATACGCAGTATTTT. Translation: CASAGGMMTDTQYF.

The rearrangement links TRBV6-5 to TRBJ1-4; D unclear. CDR1 MNHEY and CDR2 SVGAGI come from the germline V gene. V shed 3 bases and J shed 5 bases, with 10 bases lying between them. The CDR3 is 14 amino acids. As DNA, the CDR3 is TGTGCCAGCAGTTATTTCAGCGTCAATGAAAAACTGTTTTTT. Its translation is CASSYFSVNEKLFF.

The chain combines TRBV4-1 with TRBJ1-1; possibly TRBD1 for D (5 bases). Germline loops: CDR1 MGHRA, CDR2 YSYEKL. This CDR3 contains 16 residues. The V end lost 3 bases, the J end lost 10 bases, and 24 bases lay between the germline ends. The CDR3 sequence is CASSQEGPADLPGAFF. As DNA, the CDR3 is TGCGCCAGCAGCCAGGAGGGACCGGCCGATCTGCCTGGAGCTTTCTTT.

V and J are TRBV27 and TRBJ1-4; D is ambiguous. V was pared by 3 bases and J by 8 bases, with 10 bases between. Germline V gives CDR1 MNHEY, CDR2 SMNVEV (reference sequence). CDR3 length equals 13 residues. CDR3 nucleotide sequence: TGTGCCAGCAGTTTGTCCGGCGGGGAAAAACTGTTTTTT. Protein product: CASSLSGGEKLFF.

The chain uses TRBV7-3 and TRBJ2-1; 9 bases fit TRBD2. Germline CDR1 SGHTA, CDR2 FQGTGA. V shed 2 bases and J 4 bases; nucleotides not matched to a gene: 3. This CDR3 spans 15 amino acids. In DNA form, the CDR3 reads TGTGCCAGCAGCTTAGTGCTAGCGGGATACAATGAGCAGTTCTTC. Protein sequence: CASSLVLAGYNEQFF.

The chain couples TRBV7-6 to TRBJ2-2; perhaps TRBD2 as D (6 bases). V lost 1 base and J 0 bases, leaving 12 bases between the germline ends. This CDR3 comprises 17 residues. In germline, CDR1 is SGHVS, CDR2 FNYEAQ. This CDR3 reads CASSLGAGPSNTGELFF. The CDR3 DNA reads as TGTGCCAGCAGCTTAGGGGCGGGACCTTCGAACACCGGGGAGCTGTTTTTT. Drawing the rest from reference TRBV7-6 and TRBJ2-2, the complete variable domain is GAGVSQSPRYKVTKRGQDVALRCDPISGHVSLYWYRQALGQGPEFLTYFNYEAQQDKSGLPNDRFSAERPEGSISTLTIQRTEQRDSAMYRCASSLGAGPSNTGELFFGEGSRLTVL.

This chain links TRBV5-1 with TRBJ2-7, with 8 bases aligning to TRBD1. Germline V gene lookup returns CDR1 SGHRS and CDR2 YFSETQ. With 4 bases clipped from V and 5 bases from J, the junction kept 11 bases outside the gene matches. CDR3 length: 15 residues. The CDR3 here is CASSLPMTGADEQYF. CDR3 sequence (DNA): TGCGCCAGCAGCCTACCGATGACAGGGGCGGACGAGCAGTACTTC.

A few counts support this clone. The chain links TRBV9 to TRBJ1-2, with D possibly matching TRBD1 (6 bases). The CDR3 has 15 amino acids. The V and J ends lost 0 bases and 2 bases respectively, with 11 bases between them. Germline V CDR1 and CDR2: SGDLS, YYNGEE. CDR3 sequence: CASSVEGGGNYGYTF. As DNA, the CDR3 is TGTGCCAGCAGCGTAGAAGGAGGGGGAAACTATGGCTACACCTTC. The complete variable domain, with remaining parts taken from reference TRBV9 and TRBJ1-2, reads DSGVTQTPKHLITATGQRVTLRCSPRSGDLSVYWYQQSLDQGLQFLIQYYNGEERAKGNILERFSAQQFPDLHSELNLSSLELGDSALYFCASSVEGGGNYGYTFGSGTRLTVV.

The gene calls are TRBV25-1 and TRBJ2-5; D is ambiguous. Trimming shortened V by 2 bases and J by 9 bases, and 10 bases separated the two germline ends. This CDR3 region has 12 residues. Germline V gives CDR1 MGHDK, CDR2 SYGVNS. CDR3 sequence (DNA): TGTGCCAGCAGTGAAGTTTTAGGGCCCCAGTACTTC. Protein: CASSEVLGPQYF.

The chain uses TRBV28 and TRBJ1-1; D is unclear. This CDR3 spans 15 amino acids. V lost 5 bases and J 6 bases, leaving 19 bases between the germline ends. Germline V gene sequence: CDR1 MDHEN, CDR2 SYDVKM. CDR3 nucleotide sequence: TGTGCCAGCAGTGGCCTGGATGCGGGGAGAGCTGAAGCTTTCTTT. Protein sequence: CASSGLDAGRAEAFF.

The CDR3 loop reads CATSSPGGSYNEQFF. The CDR3, as DNA: TGTGCCACCAGCAGTCCAGGGGGGTCCTACAATGAGCAGTTCTTC. The chain has TRBV15 and TRBJ2-1; weak D call: TRBD1 (7 bases). CDR3 size: 15 residues. CDR1 and CDR2 from the germline V gene are LNHNV and YYDKDF (reference sequence). Trimming pared 3 bases from V and 1 base from J, leaving 10 bases between.

V usage is TRBV29-1 and J usage is TRBJ2-7; TRBD2 matches 7 bases. Germline V gene lookup returns CDR1 SQVTM and CDR2 ANQGSEA. This CDR3 region has 14 residues. The trim removed 4 bases at V and 2 bases at J, leaving 8 bases unmatched. Here the CDR3 reads CSVAAGAPPYEQYF. As DNA, the CDR3 is TGCAGCGTTGCGGCGGGAGCCCCCCCCTACGAGCAGTACTTC.

The chain employs TRBV27 and TRBJ2-1; 13 bases fit TRBD2. The CDR3 length is 15 residues. V shed 6 bases and J 4 bases; nucleotides not matched to a gene: 3. Germline assignment: CDR1 MNHEY and CDR2 SMNVEV (reference sequence). The CDR3 loop reads CASRRTSGSYNEQFF. CDR3 DNA sequence: TGTGCCAGCAGACGGACTAGCGGGAGTTACAATGAGCAGTTCTTC.

The chain carries TRBV15 and TRBJ2-5, with D uncertain. Trimming cost V 0 bases and J 7 bases, with 3 bases left between them. Germline V gene data show CDR1 as LNHNV and CDR2 as YYDKDF (reference sequence). The CDR3 spans 11 residues. CDR3 in amino acids: CATSRDGTQYF. CDR3 coding DNA: TGTGCCACCAGCAGAGACGGGACCCAGTACTTC.

The chain combines TRBV10-3 with TRBJ2-1, with D possibly matching TRBD2 (6 bases). From germline, CDR1 is ENHRY and CDR2 SYGVKD. V lost 4 bases and J 6 bases, leaving 13 bases between the germline ends. The CDR3 loop spans 14 amino acids. CDR3 residues: CAISGGGILNEQFF. The CDR3 nucleotides read TGTGCCATCAGTGGTGGAGGGATACTCAATGAGCAGTTCTTC.

This clone has just one count. The chain joins TRBV5-4 to TRBJ2-5, with TRBD2 identical over 11 bases. The CDR3 runs to 16 residues. The germline V gene encodes CDR1 SGHNT and CDR2 YYREEE (reference sequence). Trimming took 0 bases from V and 1 from J; bases not matched to a gene: 2. In DNA, the CDR3 is TGTGCCAGCAGCTTGGTGGGGACTAGCGGCCAAGAGACCCAGTACTTC. It encodes CASSLVGTSGQETQYF.

The gene calls are TRBV7-2 and TRBJ2-1; 7 bases match TRBD1. CDR1 and CDR2 from the germline V gene are SGHTA and FQGNSA. The CDR3 totals 15 residues. The junction had 9 bases not matched to a gene; V was cut back by 3 bases and J by 7 bases. CDR3 nucleotide sequence: TGTGCCAGCAGCTTCGCGACAGGGCCCTCGAATGAGCAGTTCTTC. It translates to CASSFATGPSNEQFF. Full variable domain (missing parts from reference TRBV7-2 and TRBJ2-1): GAGVSQSPSNKVTEKGKDVELRCDPISGHTALYWYRQSLGQGLEFLIYFQGNSAPDKSGLPSDRFSAERTGGSVSTLTIQRTQQEDSAVYLCASSFATGPSNEQFFGPGTRLTVL.

The V call is TRBV29-1, the J call TRBJ2-1, with 7 bases identical to TRBD2. CDR3 length: 14 residues. J was trimmed by 5 bases and V by 6 bases; bases with no gene match: 10. From germline, CDR1 is SQVTM and CDR2 ANQGSEA. In nucleotides, the CDR3 is TGCAGCGTCCGGAATTCGGCGGGAGACAATGAGCAGTTCTTC. Its translation: CSVRNSAGDNEQFF.

The chain couples TRBV7-2 to TRBJ1-1; no firm D call. The V end was cut by 2 bases, the J end by 2 bases, with 9 bases between. Germline CDR1 is SGHTA and CDR2 is FQGNSA. The length of the CDR3 is 14 residues. The CDR3 is CASSLRGSNTEAFF. The CDR3 bases are TGTGCCAGCAGCTTAAGAGGCAGCAACACTGAAGCTTTCTTT.

This clone was seen once. This chain links TRBV29-1 with TRBJ2-1, with D uncertain. This CDR3 spans 13 amino acids. V was shortened by 3 bases and J by 6 bases, with 12 bases between the two germline ends. CDR1 and CDR2 (germline): SQVTM, ANQGSEA. The CDR3 coding sequence is TGCAGCGTTGACAGGCTCTTCTCCAATGAGCAGTTCTTC. It specifies CSVDRLFSNEQFF.

The chain employs TRBV7-3 and TRBJ1-4; possibly TRBD1 for D (5 bases). This CDR3 comprises 13 residues. V dropped 5 bases and J dropped 7 bases, with 11 bases sitting between them. Germline V gene data show CDR1 as SGHTA and CDR2 as FQGTGA. CDR3 residues: CASSPGPTEKLFF. In nucleotides, the CDR3 is TGTGCCAGCAGCCCGGGGCCAACTGAAAAACTGTTTTTT.

This clone was picked up one time. This chain connects TRBV28 to TRBJ1-5; D is undetermined. The V end lost 2 bases, the J end lost 3 bases, and 20 bases lay between the germline ends. CDR1 is MDHEN, CDR2 SYDVKM, per germline. This CDR3 comprises 18 residues. This CDR3 is CASSLGYPDGSDNQPQHF. The DNA of the CDR3 is TGTGCCAGCAGTTTAGGGTACCCCGATGGAAGTGACAATCAGCCCCAGCATTTT.

V gene TRBV25-1 combines with J gene TRBJ1-2; the match to TRBD1 covers 7 bases. In germline, CDR1 is MGHDK, CDR2 SYGVNS. The ends lost 3 bases at V and 4 bases at J; junction bases unmatched: 8. The CDR3 has 15 amino acids. CDR3 sequence reads: CASSDHRGGSYGYTF. In DNA form, the CDR3 reads TGTGCCAGCAGTGACCACAGGGGAGGTAGCTATGGCTACACCTTC.

The chain carries TRBV12-5 and TRBJ2-7, with D perhaps TRBD2 (5 bases). This CDR3 has 12 residues. The germline V gene has CDR1 LGHNT and CDR2 FRNRAP. The V gene lost 8 bases and the J gene lost 1 base, with 9 bases spanning the gap. DNA for the CDR3: TGTGCTAGTACGGACTCATCCTACGAGCAGTACTTC. It encodes CASTDSSYEQYF.

This clone was observed a single time. This chain connects TRBV5-6 to TRBJ2-3; D unclear. Looked up from germline, CDR1 is SGHDT and CDR2 is YYEEEE. The CDR3 is made up of 11 amino acids. Trimming took 1 base from V and 12 from J, leaving 9 bases between them. The CDR3 is CASSLQSRQYF. The CDR3 DNA reads as TGTGCCAGCAGCTTGCAATCCAGACAGTATTTT.

The chain carries TRBV18 and TRBJ2-3, with a weak D call TRBD1 (5 bases). This CDR3 spans 14 amino acids. Trimming took off 0 bases at V and 6 bases at J, with 10 bases between the two ends. Germline CDR1 KGHSH, CDR2 LQKENI. The CDR3 DNA sequence: TGTGCCAGCTCACCACCGACAGTCCCCGATACGCAGTATTTT. This gives the protein CASSPPTVPDTQYF. Together with reference TRBV18 and TRBJ2-3, the CDR3 gives the full variable domain: NAGVMQNPRHLVRRRGQEARLRCSPMKGHSHVYWYRQLPEEGLKFMVYLQKENIIDESGMPKERFSAEFPKEGPSILRIQQVVRGDSAAYFCASSPPTVPDTQYFGPGTRLTVL.